These T cell receptor beta chains were read from a single sample in a study of T-cell reconstitution after alpha-beta-depleted transplantation in children. TCRdb re-called the PCR reads through MiXCR, storing one row per CDR3 protein. The data show a few hundred thousand distinct CDR3 sequences, with over 8% seen just once and around a tenth held by the top ten. The material was PBMCs from the stem cell graft donor, obtained from the stem cell graft. These receptor sequences come from a human donor who donated a stem cell graft to a child with SCID. The CDR3 runs from the conserved cysteine through the conserved F or W. D genes are given only for firm matches. Where a row states a size, it is once, few, many or the class of an expanded clone; other rows omit it.

j_gene: TRBJ1-6; abundance: .; v_gene: TRBV7-8; d_gene: TRBD1; CDR3nt: TGTGCCAGCAGCTTGACAGGGTTTTATTCACCCCTCCACTTT; CDR3aa: CASSLTGFYSPLHF
j_gene: TRBJ2-1; abundance: .; v_gene: TRBV7-3; d_gene: TRBD2; CDR3nt: TGTGCCAGCAGCTTATATGCGGGGGGGGACAATGAGCAGTTCTTC; CDR3aa: CASSLYAGGDNEQFF
j_gene: TRBJ2-1; abundance: .; v_gene: TRBV7-3; d_gene: TRBD1; CDR3nt: TGTGCCAGCAGCTCCGGGACAGGGGTTAGTAGCTCCTACAATGAGCAGTTCTTC; CDR3aa: CASSSGTGVSSSYNEQFF
j_gene: TRBJ1-2; abundance: .; v_gene: TRBV6-1; d_gene: TRBD1; CDR3nt: TGTGCCAGCAGATCAGGGGGTGCCTTTTATGGCTACACCTTC; CDR3aa: CASRSGGAFYGYTF
j_gene: TRBJ2-1; abundance: .; v_gene: TRBV6-1; d_gene: .; CDR3nt: TGTGCCAGCAGTGAAGCACCATGGGGTTACAATGAGCAGTTCTTC; CDR3aa: CASSEAPWGYNEQFF
j_gene: TRBJ2-3; abundance: .; v_gene: TRBV10-3; d_gene: TRBD1; CDR3nt: TGTGCCATCAGTCCCCTGACAGGGATCCTGGATACGCAGTATTTT; CDR3aa: CAISPLTGILDTQYF
j_gene: TRBJ2-3; abundance: many; v_gene: TRBV12-3/TRBV12-4; d_gene: TRBD1; CDR3nt: TGTGCCAGCAGACCCCAGGGGGCCCCAGATACGCAGTATTTT; CDR3aa: CASRPQGAPDTQYF
j_gene: TRBJ1-1; abundance: few; v_gene: TRBV5-1; d_gene: .; CDR3nt: TGCGCCAGCAGCTCAACCACCCATTCCGTCCCCACTGAAGCTTTCTTT; CDR3aa: CASSSTTHSVPTEAFF
j_gene: TRBJ1-2; abundance: many; v_gene: TRBV2; d_gene: TRBD1; CDR3nt: TGTGCCAGCAGTGATGGGGGACAGGGTCTATATGGCTACACCTTC; CDR3aa: CASSDGGQGLYGYTF
j_gene: TRBJ1-5; abundance: few; v_gene: TRBV6-4; d_gene: .; CDR3nt: TGTGCCAGCAGTCTGACATCGGGGAATCAGCCCCAGCATTTT; CDR3aa: CASSLTSGNQPQHF
j_gene: TRBJ2-2; abundance: few; v_gene: TRBV20-1; d_gene: .; CDR3nt: TGCAGTGCTACCGGGACTGCAGTCGGGGAGCTGTTTTTT; CDR3aa: CSATGTAVGELFF
j_gene: TRBJ2-7; abundance: many; v_gene: TRBV2; d_gene: .; CDR3nt: TGTGCCAGCAGTATAGGGTCGGGCGAGCAGTACTTC; CDR3aa: CASSIGSGEQYF
j_gene: TRBJ2-7; abundance: many; v_gene: TRBV27; d_gene: .; CDR3nt: TGTGCCAGCAGTTCACAACTATACGAGCAGTACTTC; CDR3aa: CASSSQLYEQYF
j_gene: TRBJ2-7; abundance: many; v_gene: TRBV15; d_gene: TRBD2; CDR3nt: TGTGCCACCAGCAGAGACCGGGCGGGGGATTTGCACGAGCAGTACTTC; CDR3aa: CATSRDRAGDLHEQYF
j_gene: TRBJ2-7; abundance: once; v_gene: TRBV14; d_gene: .; CDR3nt: TGTGCCAGCAGCCAAGAACTGTTGTTCGAGCAGTACTTC; CDR3aa: CASSQELLFEQYF
j_gene: TRBJ1-5; abundance: .; v_gene: TRBV6-1; d_gene: .; CDR3nt: TGTGCCAGCAAGCGACAGGACAATCAGCCCCAGCATTTT; CDR3aa: CASKRQDNQPQHF
j_gene: TRBJ2-7; abundance: many; v_gene: TRBV18; d_gene: TRBD1; CDR3nt: TGTGCCAGCTCACCATACAAGGGGACAGGGGTTGAGGAGCAGTACTTC; CDR3aa: CASSPYKGTGVEEQYF
j_gene: TRBJ2-3; abundance: few; v_gene: TRBV7-9; d_gene: .; CDR3nt: TGTGCCAGCAGCTTATACGCCACAGGGTCGGCAGATACGCAGTATTTT; CDR3aa: CASSLYATGSADTQYF
j_gene: TRBJ2-7; abundance: few; v_gene: TRBV7-9; d_gene: TRBD1; CDR3nt: TGTGCCAGCAGCTCTGATCTGACAGGGAGTCGCTACGAGCAGTACTTC; CDR3aa: CASSSDLTGSRYEQYF
j_gene: TRBJ1-5; abundance: .; v_gene: TRBV29-1; d_gene: .; CDR3nt: TGCAGCGTTGGGTCCAGCATCAATCAGCCCCAGCATTTT; CDR3aa: CSVGSSINQPQHF
j_gene: TRBJ1-1; abundance: many; v_gene: TRBV25-1; d_gene: TRBD1; CDR3nt: TGTGCCAGCAGGGCTGAACAGGGGGCGCGAGCTTTCTTT; CDR3aa: CASRAEQGARAFF
j_gene: TRBJ2-7; abundance: few; v_gene: TRBV2; d_gene: .; CDR3nt: TGTGCCAGCAGGGATCCCAACGAGCAGTACTTC; CDR3aa: CASRDPNEQYF
j_gene: TRBJ1-1; abundance: few; v_gene: TRBV5-1; d_gene: .; CDR3nt: TGCGCCAGCAGCTCCAAATTGGGGACTGAAGCTTTCTTT; CDR3aa: CASSSKLGTEAFF
j_gene: TRBJ2-7; abundance: few; v_gene: TRBV29-1; d_gene: TRBD1; CDR3nt: TGCAGCGTTGATGGACAGGGCATTTACGAGCAGTACTTC; CDR3aa: CSVDGQGIYEQYF
j_gene: TRBJ2-5; abundance: .; v_gene: TRBV7-2; d_gene: .; CDR3nt: TGTGCCAGCAGCTTAGGTGGGGGGCAGACCCAGTACTTC; CDR3aa: CASSLGGGQTQYF
j_gene: TRBJ2-5; abundance: few; v_gene: TRBV4-1; d_gene: TRBD2; CDR3nt: TGCGCCAGCAGCCCAGGACTAGCGGGGGCGATGGAGACCCAGTACTTC; CDR3aa: CASSPGLAGAMETQYF
j_gene: TRBJ1-1; abundance: .; v_gene: TRBV12-3/TRBV12-4; d_gene: .; CDR3nt: TGTGCCAGCAGTTTTTCCTCGAACACTGAAGCTTTCTTT; CDR3aa: CASSFSSNTEAFF
j_gene: TRBJ2-1; abundance: many; v_gene: TRBV12-3/TRBV12-4; d_gene: .; CDR3nt: TGTGCCAGCACGGGGGCTTACAATGAGCAGTTCTTC; CDR3aa: CASTGAYNEQFF